This is a list of T cell receptor beta chains from one sample in a study of CD8 T cells in Susac syndrome. TCRdb redid the calling of the immunoSEQ multiplex PCR reads with MiXCR, one entry per CDR3 protein. In the table there are more than 90,000 distinct CDR3 sequences, 85% to 95% of which are singletons. Sequenced sample: CD4+ T cells from PBMCs. The receptor source for this set is a human donor with multiple sclerosis. Each CDR3 is given with its conserved first and last residue. A D gene is named only where the DNA matches it firmly. Clone size is given for some rows only: seen once, a few or many times, or a class if the clone is expanded.

v_call: TRBV5-1
d_call: .
clone_size: .
j_call: TRBJ1-4
cdr3_nt: TGCGCCAGCAGCTTGGGGGGCCAAGCAACTAATGAAAAACTGTTTTTT
cdr3_aa: CASSLGGQATNEKLFF

v_call: TRBV5-1
d_call: TRBD1
clone_size: .
j_call: TRBJ1-1
cdr3_nt: TGCGCCGCCCGACAGGGAGAATCCACTGAAGCTTTCTTT
cdr3_aa: CAARQGESTEAFF

v_call: TRBV28
d_call: TRBD1
clone_size: .
j_call: TRBJ2-5
cdr3_nt: TGTGCCAGCAGTTTGAGGGCACAGGGGCAAGAGACCCAGCAGTACTTC
cdr3_aa: CASSLRAQGQETQQYF

v_call: TRBV7-3
d_call: .
clone_size: once
j_call: TRBJ2-2
cdr3_nt: TGTGCCAGCAGCTTAACGATCGGGGATACCGGGGAGCTGTTTTTT
cdr3_aa: CASSLTIGDTGELFF

v_call: TRBV5-1
d_call: .
clone_size: .
j_call: TRBJ1-2
cdr3_nt: TGCGCCAGCAGCTCCTCGGCTAACTATGGCTACACCTTC
cdr3_aa: CASSSSANYGYTF

v_call: TRBV4-1
d_call: .
clone_size: .
j_call: TRBJ1-2
cdr3_nt: TGCGCCAGCAGCCAAGGACTGGGCGAGTATGGCTACACCTTC
cdr3_aa: CASSQGLGEYGYTF

v_call: TRBV4-2
d_call: .
clone_size: once
j_call: TRBJ1-1
cdr3_nt: TGTGCCAGCAGCCAAGCGGAAGAACGCACTGAAGCTTTCTTT
cdr3_aa: CASSQAEERTEAFF

v_call: TRBV12-3/TRBV12-4
d_call: .
clone_size: .
j_call: TRBJ2-6
cdr3_nt: TGTGCCAGCAGAGCGACAGACGGGGCCAACGTCCTGACTTTC
cdr3_aa: CASRATDGANVLTF

v_call: TRBV7-9
d_call: TRBD1
clone_size: .
j_call: TRBJ1-2
cdr3_nt: TGTGCCAGCAGCCTTCGGGCAGGGGGCGCGGATGGCTACACCTTC
cdr3_aa: CASSLRAGGADGYTF

v_call: TRBV6-2/TRBV6-3
d_call: TRBD1
clone_size: .
j_call: TRBJ2-1
cdr3_nt: TGTGCCAGCACTGCGACAGGGTTTAATGAGCAGTTCTTC
cdr3_aa: CASTATGFNEQFF

v_call: TRBV28
d_call: .
clone_size: .
j_call: TRBJ2-7
cdr3_nt: TGTGCCAGCAGCTTGACCACCACCTACGAGCAGTACTTC
cdr3_aa: CASSLTTTYEQYF

v_call: TRBV7-2
d_call: TRBD1
clone_size: .
j_call: TRBJ2-2
cdr3_nt: TGTGCCAGCAGGCCACGGGACAGATATCTCGGGGGGGAGCTGTTTTTT
cdr3_aa: CASRPRDRYLGGELFF

v_call: TRBV5-1
d_call: TRBD1
clone_size: .
j_call: TRBJ1-4
cdr3_nt: TGCGCCAGCAGCCCACAGGGGCCTAATGAAAAACTGTTTTTT
cdr3_aa: CASSPQGPNEKLFF

v_call: TRBV7-2
d_call: .
clone_size: few
j_call: TRBJ2-7
cdr3_nt: TGTGCCAGCAGTCGACAGGTCAGCTCCTACGAGCAGTACTTC
cdr3_aa: CASSRQVSSYEQYF

v_call: TRBV2
d_call: TRBD2
clone_size: .
j_call: TRBJ2-7
cdr3_nt: TGTGCCAGCACCCTAGCGGGGGGTTCCGCCTACGAGCAGTACTTC
cdr3_aa: CASTLAGGSAYEQYF

v_call: TRBV20-1
d_call: .
clone_size: .
j_call: TRBJ2-7
cdr3_nt: TGCAGTGCTAGATTGCCTACGGCCGAGTACTTC
cdr3_aa: CSARLPTAEYF

v_call: TRBV5-1
d_call: TRBD1
clone_size: .
j_call: TRBJ1-2
cdr3_nt: TGCGCCAGCAGCTCGCCGGGACAGGGCTATGGCTACACCTTC
cdr3_aa: CASSSPGQGYGYTF

v_call: TRBV7-2
d_call: TRBD2
clone_size: .
j_call: TRBJ2-1
cdr3_nt: TGTGCCAGCAGCTTTTTGGGAGCGGGGGGATTCGATGAGCAGTTCTTC
cdr3_aa: CASSFLGAGGFDEQFF

v_call: TRBV7-2
d_call: .
clone_size: .
j_call: TRBJ1-6
cdr3_nt: TGTGCCAGCAGCGTTGGACGCTCTCGCAATTCACCCCTCCACTTT
cdr3_aa: CASSVGRSRNSPLHF

v_call: TRBV24-1
d_call: TRBD2
clone_size: .
j_call: TRBJ2-1
cdr3_nt: TGTGCCACCAGTGATCCAACCACCGGGGAGGGTCCCTACAATGAGCAGTTCTTC
cdr3_aa: CATSDPTTGEGPYNEQFF

v_call: TRBV5-4
d_call: TRBD1
clone_size: .
j_call: TRBJ1-2
cdr3_nt: TGTGCCAGCAGCTGGGACAGGGGGGGCTATGGCTACACCTTC
cdr3_aa: CASSWDRGGYGYTF

v_call: TRBV18
d_call: TRBD1
clone_size: .
j_call: TRBJ1-1
cdr3_nt: TGTGCCAGCTCGATCACCGGGACAGGGGGCCCAAGGGCTGAAGCTTTCTTT
cdr3_aa: CASSITGTGGPRAEAFF

v_call: TRBV28
d_call: .
clone_size: .
j_call: TRBJ2-7
cdr3_nt: TGTGCCAGCAATAGAGACAGACGCTACGAGCAGTACTTC
cdr3_aa: CASNRDRRYEQYF

v_call: TRBV5-4
d_call: TRBD2
clone_size: .
j_call: TRBJ2-1
cdr3_nt: TGTGCCAGCAGCGAGGGACTAGCGGCCCTAAATGAGCAGTTCTTC
cdr3_aa: CASSEGLAALNEQFF

v_call: TRBV6-5
d_call: TRBD1
clone_size: .
j_call: TRBJ1-6
cdr3_nt: TGTGCCAGCAGTTACTCTTTCCAGGGGGCCGTAGTATCCCTCCACTTT
cdr3_aa: CASSYSFQGAVVSLHF

v_call: TRBV28
d_call: TRBD1
clone_size: .
j_call: TRBJ1-1
cdr3_nt: TGTGCCAGCAGCAAAATCGGGACAGAGTCTGAAGCTTTCTTT
cdr3_aa: CASSKIGTESEAFF

v_call: TRBV30
d_call: TRBD1
clone_size: .
j_call: TRBJ1-1
cdr3_nt: TGTGCCTGGAGAGGCGACAGGGGGAACACTGAAGCTTTCTTT
cdr3_aa: CAWRGDRGNTEAFF

v_call: TRBV3-1
d_call: TRBD2
clone_size: .
j_call: TRBJ2-1
cdr3_nt: TGTGCCAGCAGTCAATATAGCGGGGGAAGGGCCCGTGAGCAGTTCTTC
cdr3_aa: CASSQYSGGRAREQFF

v_call: TRBV23-1
d_call: .
clone_size: .
j_call: TRBJ1-3
cdr3_nt: TGCGCCAGCAGTCCCCCCCCGGGACCGCGAAACACCATATATTTT
cdr3_aa: CASSPPPGPRNTIYF

v_call: TRBV15
d_call: .
clone_size: .
j_call: TRBJ2-5
cdr3_nt: TGTGCCACCAGCAGATCCCATAAGGGGTCAGGGAAAGAGACCCAGTACTTC
cdr3_aa: CATSRSHKGSGKETQYF

v_call: TRBV30
d_call: .
clone_size: .
j_call: TRBJ1-5
cdr3_nt: TGTGCCTGGAGTGTTGGTAGCAATCAGCCCCAGCATTTT
cdr3_aa: CAWSVGSNQPQHF

v_call: TRBV14
d_call: .
clone_size: .
j_call: TRBJ2-5
cdr3_nt: TGTGCCAGCAGCCAAGATTTTGCCCAAGAGACCCAGTACTTC
cdr3_aa: CASSQDFAQETQYF

v_call: TRBV5-1
d_call: .
clone_size: .
j_call: TRBJ1-6
cdr3_nt: TGCGCCAGCACTGATACAGGTTCCCCGAGTAATTCACCCCTCCACTTT
cdr3_aa: CASTDTGSPSNSPLHF

v_call: TRBV7-9
d_call: .
clone_size: .
j_call: TRBJ2-7
cdr3_nt: TGTGCCAGCTCGGTGAGCTCCTACGAGCAGTACTTC
cdr3_aa: CASSVSSYEQYF

v_call: TRBV28
d_call: .
clone_size: .
j_call: TRBJ2-6
cdr3_nt: TGTGCCAACCCACACGACTCTGGGGCCAACGTCCTGACTTTC
cdr3_aa: CANPHDSGANVLTF

v_call: TRBV7-2
d_call: TRBD2
clone_size: .
j_call: TRBJ2-3
cdr3_nt: TGTGCCAGCAGCCATCCGCCGGGACTAGCGTATGATACGCAGTATTTT
cdr3_aa: CASSHPPGLAYDTQYF

v_call: TRBV25-1
d_call: .
clone_size: .
j_call: TRBJ2-2
cdr3_nt: TGTGCCAGCAGTGAGCCGGGCATGAACACCGGGGAGCTGTTTTTT
cdr3_aa: CASSEPGMNTGELFF

v_call: TRBV6-5
d_call: .
clone_size: .
j_call: TRBJ1-2
cdr3_nt: TGTGCCAGCAGACGGGCCCTAGGAGGCTACACCTTC
cdr3_aa: CASRRALGGYTF

v_call: TRBV7-2
d_call: .
clone_size: .
j_call: TRBJ2-1
cdr3_nt: TGTGCCAGCAGCCCAGCCTACAATGAGCAGTTCTTC
cdr3_aa: CASSPAYNEQFF

v_call: TRBV5-6
d_call: TRBD1
clone_size: .
j_call: TRBJ1-6
cdr3_nt: TGTGCCAGCAGCTGGACAGGACGGAATTCACCCCTCCACTTT
cdr3_aa: CASSWTGRNSPLHF

v_call: TRBV19
d_call: .
clone_size: .
j_call: TRBJ1-1
cdr3_nt: TGTGCCAGTTCATATCGTCCTATGGCTGAAGCTTTCTTT
cdr3_aa: CASSYRPMAEAFF

v_call: TRBV20-1
d_call: .
clone_size: .
j_call: TRBJ1-1
cdr3_nt: TGCAGTGTTTCCGTGGGGCCTGACACTGAAGCTTTCTTT
cdr3_aa: CSVSVGPDTEAFF

v_call: TRBV6-5
d_call: TRBD1
clone_size: .
j_call: TRBJ1-5
cdr3_nt: TGTGCCAGCAGTTACGGTCAGGGGACAGGCCAGCCCCAGCATTTT
cdr3_aa: CASSYGQGTGQPQHF

v_call: TRBV29-1
d_call: .
clone_size: once
j_call: TRBJ2-7
cdr3_nt: TGCAGCGTTGAAGCCCAGGGGTACGAGCAGTACTTC
cdr3_aa: CSVEAQGYEQYF

v_call: TRBV19
d_call: .
clone_size: .
j_call: TRBJ1-1
cdr3_nt: TGTGCCAGTAGTATGGGGTGGCTAGGGTCCACTGAAGCTTTCTTT
cdr3_aa: CASSMGWLGSTEAFF

v_call: TRBV5-1
d_call: .
clone_size: .
j_call: TRBJ1-4
cdr3_nt: TGCGCCAGCAGCTTGGGGGGAGACAGCGGACGAGTAGAAAAACTGTTTTTT
cdr3_aa: CASSLGGDSGRVEKLFF

v_call: TRBV7-2
d_call: .
clone_size: .
j_call: TRBJ2-3
cdr3_nt: TGTGCCAGCAGCCCCCGTCGCAGGGGCACAGATACGCAGTATTTT
cdr3_aa: CASSPRRRGTDTQYF

v_call: TRBV12-3/TRBV12-4
d_call: .
clone_size: .
j_call: TRBJ1-4
cdr3_nt: TGTGCCAGCAGTTTCGGGTGGTTGACTAATGAAAAACTGTTTTTT
cdr3_aa: CASSFGWLTNEKLFF

v_call: TRBV15
d_call: .
clone_size: .
j_call: TRBJ2-6
cdr3_nt: TGTGCCACCAGCAGAGATCGAATCTCAAGGGCTGGGGCCAACGTCCTGACTTTC
cdr3_aa: CATSRDRISRAGANVLTF

v_call: TRBV12-3/TRBV12-4
d_call: .
clone_size: .
j_call: TRBJ2-7
cdr3_nt: TGTGCCAGCACCAGACAGGCGAGCTCCTACGAGCAGTACTTC
cdr3_aa: CASTRQASSYEQYF

v_call: TRBV7-2
d_call: .
clone_size: .
j_call: TRBJ1-1
cdr3_nt: TGTGCCAGCAGCTTAGGGACTCAGAACACTGAAGCTTTCTTT
cdr3_aa: CASSLGTQNTEAFF

v_call: TRBV30
d_call: .
clone_size: .
j_call: TRBJ2-7
cdr3_nt: TGTGCCGGGAAAAGGGGTCAGTGGGAGCAGTACTTC
cdr3_aa: CAGKRGQWEQYF

v_call: TRBV3-1
d_call: .
clone_size: .
j_call: TRBJ1-5
cdr3_nt: TGTGCCAGCAGCCAAGATGGAGGAGGGGCAGGGCCCCAGCATTTT
cdr3_aa: CASSQDGGGAGPQHF

v_call: TRBV5-1
d_call: .
clone_size: .
j_call: TRBJ2-7
cdr3_nt: TGCGCCAGCAGCTTGGACAGGGTAAGCTCCTACGAGCAGTACTTC
cdr3_aa: CASSLDRVSSYEQYF

v_call: TRBV5-6
d_call: .
clone_size: .
j_call: TRBJ2-2
cdr3_nt: TGTGCCAGCAGCTCTTATCACAGGATGCTGAACACCGGGGAGCTGTTTTTT
cdr3_aa: CASSSYHRMLNTGELFF